A selection of T cell receptor beta chains follows, all from one sample in a study of technical replicates of blood from several donors. Method: immunoSEQ multiplex PCR; TCRdb's copy keeps in-frame clones and lacks some. The table lists more than 50,000 clones, approximately 87% of them singletons. The sequenced sample consisted of PBMCs. These receptors were taken from a human donor in good health. Some clones in this sample may be carry-over from other donors' samples. The CDR3 runs from the conserved cysteine through the conserved F or W. D genes are given only for firm matches. Not all rows give a size; the values are once, few, many and, for expanded clones, a class.

len,j_gene,d_gene,abundance,v_gene,CDR3aa,CDR3nt
15,TRBJ2-3,.,.,TRBV7-3,CASSPVGGTTDTQYF,TGTGCCAGCAGCCCCGTGGGAGGTACCACAGATACGCAGTATTTT
15,TRBJ2-7,TRBD2,.,TRBV2,CASSSGTSGSYEQYF,TGTGCCAGCAGTTCCGGGACTAGCGGGAGCTACGAGCAGTACTTC
16,TRBJ1-2,TRBD1,.,TRBV7-2,CASSSNPGQGLYGYTF,TGTGCCAGCAGCTCCAACCCGGGACAGGGACTGTATGGCTACACCTTC
12,TRBJ1-2,.,.,TRBV7-8,CASSSESYGYTF,TGTGCCAGCAGCTCGGAGAGCTATGGCTACACCTTC
14,TRBJ1-1,.,.,TRBV2,CASSAGVRDTEAFF,TGTGCCAGCAGTGCGGGGGTCCGGGACACTGAAGCTTTCTTT
12,TRBJ1-2,TRBD1,.,TRBV27,CASSSGQGFYTF,TGTGCCAGCAGTTCGGGACAGGGGTTCTACACCTTC
13,TRBJ1-5,TRBD1,few,TRBV2,CASMWDSGQPQHF,TGTGCCAGCATGTGGGACAGTGGGCAGCCCCAGCATTTT
14,TRBJ2-2,.,.,TRBV10-3,CAIRPPGEHRELFF,TGTGCCATCAGGCCGCCGGGGGAACACCGGGAGCTGTTTTTT
16,TRBJ2-7,.,.,TRBV5-1,CASSLAMTGSSYEQYF,TGCGCCAGCAGCTTGGCCATGACGGGGAGCTCCTACGAGCAGTACTTC
15,TRBJ2-1,TRBD1,.,TRBV4-2,CASSQDRDSYNEQFF,TGTGCCAGCAGCCAAGATAGGGACAGTTACAATGAGCAGTTCTTC
15,TRBJ2-7,.,once,TRBV4-1,CASSPGRGSSYEQYF,TGCGCCAGCAGCCCAGGGCGGGGAAGCTCCTACGAGCAGTACTTC
12,TRBJ1-1,.,.,TRBV5-1,CASSPGGSEAFF,TGCGCCAGCTCACCTGGGGGCTCGGAAGCTTTCTTT
18,TRBJ2-1,TRBD2,.,TRBV11-3,CASSLGATSGDPYNEQFF,TGTGCCAGCAGCTTAGGGGCGACTAGCGGGGACCCCTACAATGAGCAGTTCTTC
16,TRBJ2-5,TRBD2,.,TRBV9,CASSRLAGGPGETQYF,TGTGCCAGCAGCCGTCTAGCGGGAGGGCCAGGGGAGACCCAGTACTTC
14,TRBJ1-1,TRBD1,.,TRBV5-1,CASSLDRGLTEAFF,TGCGCCAGCAGCTTGGACAGGGGGCTTACTGAAGCTTTCTTT
15,TRBJ2-5,TRBD2,.,TRBV5-1,CASSLELAGGETQYF,TGCGCCAGCAGCTTGGAGTTAGCGGGAGGGGAGACCCAGTACTTC